Sequencing of this T cell receptor beta chain was carried out in a study of T-cell memory formation after mild COVID-19. The germline CDR1 and CDR2 sequences are SEHNR and FQNEAQ (reference sequence). Trimming removed 5 bases from V and 0 bases from J, with 11 bases in between. CDR3 size: 14 residues. TCRdb reanalysed the 5' RACE reads using MiXCR and keeps one entry per CDR3 protein. The sample holds tens of thousands of distinct CDR3 sequences; 9.5% to 15% are singletons and the top ten take around two fifths. This clonotype was observed a handful of times. This TCR was sampled from a man in his late teens or twenties who had mild COVID-19 (a few samples of this study predate the infection). Cell type and time point are not known. The sample consisted of PBMCs or a T cell subset sorted from them (not recorded which). This chain joins TRBV7-9 and TRBJ2-7; a possible D gene is TRBD1 (5 bases). CDR3 loop: CASSVTGSSYEQYV. CDR3 DNA: TGTGCCAGCAGCGTTACAGGTAGCTCCTACGAGCAGTACGTC.